This T cell receptor beta chain was found in a study of human T cells and chemical hapten exposure. TCRdb called the RACE reads again in MiXCR, with one record for every CDR3 protein. The sample consists of over 100,000 distinct CDR3 sequences, approximately 8.8% of them appearing once. This clonotype occurred many times. Germline V gene lookup returns CDR1 DFQATT and CDR2 SNEGSKA (reference sequence). The CDR3 has 15 residues. With 6 bases clipped from V and 2 bases from J, the junction kept 6 bases outside the gene matches. Time point noted: patch test 2, 6 weeks after DPC sensitization. Treatment described: therapeutic diphenylcyclopropenone sensitization with weekly scalp DPC. Unfractionated whole blood was the source from which total RNA was extracted.

The receptor was isolated from a woman in her thirties or forties with alopecia areata. Some clones in this sample may be carry-over from other donors' samples. Here the sequenced sample was whole blood, taken in connection with sensitization to the hapten diphenylcyclopropenone (DPC). The genes are TRBV20-1 and TRBJ1-6; the match to TRBD1 covers 8 bases. The CDR3 sequence: CSAAGDRTYNSPLHF. CDR3 coding DNA: TGCAGTGCCGCAGGGGACAGGACCTATAATTCACCCCTCCACTTT.